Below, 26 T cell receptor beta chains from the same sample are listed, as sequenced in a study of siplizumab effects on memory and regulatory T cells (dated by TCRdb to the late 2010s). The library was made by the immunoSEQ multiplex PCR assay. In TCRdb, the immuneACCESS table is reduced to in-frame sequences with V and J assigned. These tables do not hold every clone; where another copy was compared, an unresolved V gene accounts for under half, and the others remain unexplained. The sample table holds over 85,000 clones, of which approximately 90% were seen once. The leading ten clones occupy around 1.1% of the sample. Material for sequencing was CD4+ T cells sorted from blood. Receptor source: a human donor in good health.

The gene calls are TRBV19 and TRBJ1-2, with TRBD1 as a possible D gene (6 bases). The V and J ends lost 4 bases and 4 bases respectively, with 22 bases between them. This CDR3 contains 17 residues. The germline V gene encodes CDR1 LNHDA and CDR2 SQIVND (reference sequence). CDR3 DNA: TGTGCCAGTAGTACCACAGGGCTGGCCGGGGTCTCCTATGGCTACACCTTC. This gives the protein CASSTTGLAGVSYGYTF.

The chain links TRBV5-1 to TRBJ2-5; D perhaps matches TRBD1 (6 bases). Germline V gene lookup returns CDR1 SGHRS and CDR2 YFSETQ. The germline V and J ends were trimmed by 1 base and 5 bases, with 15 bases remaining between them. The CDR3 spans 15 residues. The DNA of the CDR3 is TGCGCCAGCAGCTTGACCCCCACAGGGCAGGAGACCCAGTACTTC. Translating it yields CASSLTPTGQETQYF.

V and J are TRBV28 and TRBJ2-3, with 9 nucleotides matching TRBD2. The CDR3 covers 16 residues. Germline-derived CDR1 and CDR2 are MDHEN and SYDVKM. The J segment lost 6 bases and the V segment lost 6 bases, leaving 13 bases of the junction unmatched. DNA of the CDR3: TGTGCCAGCAGCAGATTTAGCGGGAGTAGGGGTGATACGCAGTATTTT. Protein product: CASSRFSGSRGDTQYF.

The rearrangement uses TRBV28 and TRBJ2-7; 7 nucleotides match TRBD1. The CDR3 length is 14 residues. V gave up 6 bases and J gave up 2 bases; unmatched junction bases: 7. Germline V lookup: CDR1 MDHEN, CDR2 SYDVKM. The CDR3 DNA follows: TGTGCCAGCAGGCTCGACAGGGTCACCTACGAGCAGTACTTC. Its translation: CASRLDRVTYEQYF.

In nucleotides, the CDR3 is TGTGCCAGCAGGGGGAGGGGATATAGCGGGGCGACCTACGAGCAGTACTTC. Encoded protein: CASRGRGYSGATYEQYF. This sequence joins TRBV28 and TRBJ2-7, with 8 bases fitting TRBD2. J was trimmed by 2 bases and V by 6 bases; bases with no gene match: 15. The CDR3 loop spans 17 amino acids. Germline V gives CDR1 MDHEN, CDR2 SYDVKM.

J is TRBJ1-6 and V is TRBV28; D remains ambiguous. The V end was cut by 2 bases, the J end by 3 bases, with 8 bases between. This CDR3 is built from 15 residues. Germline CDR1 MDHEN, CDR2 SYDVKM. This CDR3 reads CASSLISHYNSPLHF. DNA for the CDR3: TGTGCCAGCAGTTTAATTAGCCACTATAATTCACCCCTCCACTTT.

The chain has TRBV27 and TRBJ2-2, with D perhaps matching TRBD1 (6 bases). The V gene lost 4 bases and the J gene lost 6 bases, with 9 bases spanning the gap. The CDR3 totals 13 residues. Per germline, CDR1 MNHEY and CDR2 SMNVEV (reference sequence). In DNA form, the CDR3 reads TGTGCCAGCAGTTCCCACAGGGCCGGGGAGCTGTTTTTT. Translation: CASSSHRAGELFF.

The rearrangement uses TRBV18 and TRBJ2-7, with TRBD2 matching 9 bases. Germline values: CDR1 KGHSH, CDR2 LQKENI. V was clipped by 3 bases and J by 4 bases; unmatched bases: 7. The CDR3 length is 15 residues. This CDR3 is CASSPSAGGGYEQYF. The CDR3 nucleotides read TGTGCCAGCTCACCTTCAGCGGGAGGAGGGTACGAGCAGTACTTC.

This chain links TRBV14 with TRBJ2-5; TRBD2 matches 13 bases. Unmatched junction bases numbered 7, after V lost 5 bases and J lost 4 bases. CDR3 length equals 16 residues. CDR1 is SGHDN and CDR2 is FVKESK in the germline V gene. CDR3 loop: CASSYGLAGVLETQYF. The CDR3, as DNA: TGTGCCAGCAGCTACGGACTAGCGGGAGTGTTAGAGACCCAGTACTTC.

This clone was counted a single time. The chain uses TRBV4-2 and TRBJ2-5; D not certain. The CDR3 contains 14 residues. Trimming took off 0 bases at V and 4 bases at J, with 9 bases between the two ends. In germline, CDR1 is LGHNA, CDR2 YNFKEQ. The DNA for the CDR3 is TGTGCCAGCAGCCAAGATGTCAAAACAGAGACCCAGTACTTC. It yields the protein CASSQDVKTETQYF.

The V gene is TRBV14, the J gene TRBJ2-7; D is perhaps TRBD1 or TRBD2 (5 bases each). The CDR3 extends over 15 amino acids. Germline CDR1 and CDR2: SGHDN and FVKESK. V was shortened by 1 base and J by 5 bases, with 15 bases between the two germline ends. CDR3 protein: CASSQVGRGVDEQYF. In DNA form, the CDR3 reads TGTGCCAGCAGCCAAGTGGGCAGAGGGGTCGACGAGCAGTACTTC. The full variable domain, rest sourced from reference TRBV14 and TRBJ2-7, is EAGVTQFPSHSVIEKGQTVTLRCDPISGHDNLYWYRRVMGKEIKFLLHFVKESKQDESGMPNNRFLAERTGGTYSTLKVQPAELEDSGVYFCASSQVGRGVDEQYFGPGTRLTVT.

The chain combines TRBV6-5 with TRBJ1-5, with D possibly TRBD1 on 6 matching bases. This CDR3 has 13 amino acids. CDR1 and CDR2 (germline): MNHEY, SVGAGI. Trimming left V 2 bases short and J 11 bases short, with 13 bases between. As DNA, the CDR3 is TGTGCCAGCAGTTACACCAGGGGCTCGGCCCAGCATTTT. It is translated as CASSYTRGSAQHF.

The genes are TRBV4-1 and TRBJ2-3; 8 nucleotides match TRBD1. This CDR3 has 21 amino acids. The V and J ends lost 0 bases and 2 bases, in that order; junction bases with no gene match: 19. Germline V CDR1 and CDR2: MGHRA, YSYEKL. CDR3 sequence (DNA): TGCGCCAGCAGCCAAGATCTCCCAGGGGGCCCCACAATCACCTTCACAGATACGCAGTATTTT. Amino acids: CASSQDLPGGPTITFTDTQYF.

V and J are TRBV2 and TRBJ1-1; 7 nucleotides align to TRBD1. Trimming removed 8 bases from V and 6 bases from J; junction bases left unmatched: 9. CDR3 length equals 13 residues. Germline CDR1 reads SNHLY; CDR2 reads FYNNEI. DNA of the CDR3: TGTGCCAGCCCCAACGAGGGGGCCCCTGAAGCTTTCTTT. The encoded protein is CASPNEGAPEAFF. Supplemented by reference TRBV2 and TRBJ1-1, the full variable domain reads EPEVTQTPSHQVTQMGQEVILRCVPISNHLYFYWYRQILGQKVEFLVSFYNNEISEKSEIFDDQFSVERPDGSNFTLKIRSTKLEDSAMYFCASPNEGAPEAFFGQGTRLTVV.

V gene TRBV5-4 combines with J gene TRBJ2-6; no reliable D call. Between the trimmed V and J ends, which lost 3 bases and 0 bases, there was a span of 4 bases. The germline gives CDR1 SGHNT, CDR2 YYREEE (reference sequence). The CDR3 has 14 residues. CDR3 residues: CASSYPSGANVLTF. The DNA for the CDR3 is TGTGCCAGCAGCTACCCCTCTGGGGCCAACGTCCTGACTTTC.

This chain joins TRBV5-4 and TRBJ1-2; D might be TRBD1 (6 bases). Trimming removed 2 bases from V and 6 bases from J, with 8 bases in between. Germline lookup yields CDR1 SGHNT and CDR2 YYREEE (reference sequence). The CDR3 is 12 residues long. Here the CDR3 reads CASSLAGDGYTF. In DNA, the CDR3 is TGTGCCAGCAGCTTAGCAGGGGATGGCTACACCTTC.

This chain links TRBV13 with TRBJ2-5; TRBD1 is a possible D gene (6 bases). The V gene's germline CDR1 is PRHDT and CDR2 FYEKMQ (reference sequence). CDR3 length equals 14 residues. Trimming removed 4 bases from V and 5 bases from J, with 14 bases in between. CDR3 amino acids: CASSSQGVGETQYF. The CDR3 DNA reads TGTGCCAGCAGCTCACAGGGAGTTGGGGAGACCCAGTACTTC.

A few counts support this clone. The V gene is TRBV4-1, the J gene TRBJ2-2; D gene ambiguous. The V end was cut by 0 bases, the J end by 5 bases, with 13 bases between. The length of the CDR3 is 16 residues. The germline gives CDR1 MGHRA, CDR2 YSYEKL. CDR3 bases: TGCGCCAGCAGCCAAGAGAGACTCCGAACAACCGGGGAGCTGTTTTTT. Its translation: CASSQERLRTTGELFF.

CDR3 sequence reads: CASSFLAPNDEQFF. CDR3 in DNA: TGTGCCAGCAGTTTTTTAGCTCCGAACGATGAGCAGTTCTTC. The chain uses TRBV28 and TRBJ2-1; unclear D gene. In germline, CDR1 is MDHEN, CDR2 SYDVKM. Trimming removed 3 bases from V and 8 bases from J, with 14 bases in between. The CDR3 length is 14 residues.

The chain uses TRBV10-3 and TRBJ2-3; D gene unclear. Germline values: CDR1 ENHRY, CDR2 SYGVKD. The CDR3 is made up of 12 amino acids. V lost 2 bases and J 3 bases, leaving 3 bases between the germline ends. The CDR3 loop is CAISESTDTQYF. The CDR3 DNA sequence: TGTGCCATCAGTGAGAGTACAGATACGCAGTATTTT.

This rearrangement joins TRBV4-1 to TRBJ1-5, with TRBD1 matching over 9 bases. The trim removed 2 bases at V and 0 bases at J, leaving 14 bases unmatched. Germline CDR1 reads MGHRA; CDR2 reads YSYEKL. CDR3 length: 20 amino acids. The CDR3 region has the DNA TGCGCCAGCAGCCAAAGCAACCGGGACAGGGTAGCTTATAGCAATCAGCCCCAGCATTTT. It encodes CASSQSNRDRVAYSNQPQHF.

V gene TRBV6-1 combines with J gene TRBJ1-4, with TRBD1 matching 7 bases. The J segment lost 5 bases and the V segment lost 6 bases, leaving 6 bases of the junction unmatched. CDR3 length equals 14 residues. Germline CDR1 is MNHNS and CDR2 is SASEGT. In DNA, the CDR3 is TGTGCCAGCAGGGAGAAGGGGGCGAATGAAAAACTGTTTTTT. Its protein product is CASREKGANEKLFF.

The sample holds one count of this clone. CDR3 DNA sequence: TGTGCCAGTAGTACCCGGCTAGCTACTAATGAAAAACTGTTTTTT. Its translation: CASSTRLATNEKLFF. V usage is TRBV19 and J usage is TRBJ1-4; D is unclear. The V and J ends lost 4 bases and 2 bases respectively, with 11 bases between them. Germline V gene lookup returns CDR1 LNHDA and CDR2 SQIVND (reference sequence). The CDR3 loop spans 15 amino acids. The full variable domain, completed using reference TRBV19 and TRBJ1-4, is DGGITQSPKYLFRKEGQNVTLSCEQNLNHDAMYWYRQDPGQGLRLIYYSQIVNDFQKGDIAEGYSVSREKKESFPLTVTSAQKNPTAFYLCASSTRLATNEKLFFGSGTQLSVL.

CDR3 region: CASTRKPEGLGNTIYF. The CDR3 region has the DNA TGTGCCAGCACCCGGAAACCGGAGGGCTTAGGAAACACCATATATTTT. The chain joins TRBV9 to TRBJ1-3; D unresolved. CDR1 is SGDLS, CDR2 YYNGEE, per germline. V was pared by 6 bases and J by 4 bases, with 20 bases between. The CDR3 covers 16 residues.

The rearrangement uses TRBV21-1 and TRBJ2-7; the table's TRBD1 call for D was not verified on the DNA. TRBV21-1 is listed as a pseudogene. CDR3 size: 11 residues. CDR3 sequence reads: CASVGSYEQYF. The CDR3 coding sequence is TGTGCCAGCGTTGGCAGCTACGAGCAGTACTTC.

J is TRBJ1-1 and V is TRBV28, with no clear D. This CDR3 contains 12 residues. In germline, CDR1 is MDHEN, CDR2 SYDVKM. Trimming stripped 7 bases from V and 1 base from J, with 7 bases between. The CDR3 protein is CASKVTNTEAFF. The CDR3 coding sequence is TGTGCCAGCAAGGTGACGAACACTGAAGCTTTCTTT.